This T cell receptor beta chain derives from a study of OX40 agonist ivuxolimab in advanced cancers. About the study: Of the participants, roughly 40% had some prior anti-PD-1, anti-PD-L1 or anti-CTLA-4 therapy, which was allowed. Partial responses were observed in three patients, of whom one had hepatocellular carcinoma and two had cutaneous melanoma. Notes on the study in general: Among the lowest levels of clonal expansion were found in partial responders at 0.1-3.0 mg/kg.

TCRdb's table, derived via immunoSEQ multiplex PCR, lists solely in-frame clones and lacks some. The sample gives tens of thousands of clones, roughly 84% of which show up once; roughly 8% is in the top ten. About this clone itself: The antigen is not known.

The TCR originated in an adult with an advanced solid tumor such as melanoma, head and neck, liver or kidney cancer. The starting material was CD4+ or CD8+ T cells sorted from blood, obtained in a trial of the OX40 agonist ivuxolimab.

The CDR3 loop is CASSQVQGRGNTEAFF. The CDR3 DNA follows: TGCGCCAGCAGCCAAGTCCAGGGCAGGGGGAACACTGAAGCTTTCTTT. The chain recombines TRBV4-1 with TRBJ1-1, with TRBD1 as a possible D gene (6 bases). Germline lookup yields CDR1 MGHRA and CDR2 YSYEKL. V lost 1 base and J 1 base, leaving 13 bases between the germline ends. The CDR3 consists of 16 residues.